The clone carrying this T cell receptor (beta chain) was recorded once. At the DNA level, this CDR3 is encoded by other sequences in the same sample as well. CD45RO-negative, CCR7-selected cells formed the naive CD8 fraction, which excluded terminally differentiated effector memory CD45RA+ cells. There are 15 residues in the CDR3. V was pared by 2 bases and J by 1 base, with 6 bases between. The germline V gene encodes CDR1 LNHDA and CDR2 SQIVND (reference sequence). The data are from a study of shared clonotypes between healthy human individuals. Sequencing used immunoSEQ multiplex PCR; TCRdb keeps in-frame clones, though not all of them. The sample holds about 1.9 million clones, 85% to 95% seen once.

Sequenced: naive CD8+ T cells from PBMCs. The receptor's source is a man aged 18-30 years in good health. Some clones in this sample may be carry-over from other donors' samples. This chain connects TRBV19 to TRBJ2-6; no clear D gene. The CDR3 is CASSISGSGANVLTF. CDR3 coding DNA: TGTGCCAGTAGTATATCGGGTTCTGGGGCCAACGTCCTGACTTTC.